The T cell receptor beta chain described here comes from a study of blood T cell repertoires in COVID-19. Germline V lookup: CDR1 SGHRS, CDR2 YFSETQ. The CDR3 length is 13 residues. V was clipped by 3 bases and J by 8 bases, with 14 bases between them. Profiled with immunoSEQ multiplex PCR; TCRdb holds only in-frame clones, not every one. The sample carries around 230,000 clones, around 86% recorded once. Cohort assignment relied on participant-reported clinical history. V usage is TRBV5-1 and J usage is TRBJ1-1; D might be TRBD1 (6 bases). The clonotype comes from a woman in her 40s with acute COVID-19. The sequenced material came from PBMCs or T cells enriched from blood (not recorded which). DNA of the CDR3: TGCGCCAGCAGCTCCCCTAGAGGGACAGAAGCTTTCTTT. It encodes CASSSPRGTEAFF. The full variable domain, in which reference TRBV5-1 and TRBJ1-1 provide the parts outside the CDR3, is KAGVTQTPRYLIKTRGQQVTLSCSPISGHRSVSWYQQTPGQGLQFLFEYFSETQRNKGNFPGRFSGRQFSNSRSEMNVSTLELGDSALYLCASSSPRGTEAFFGQGTRLTVV.